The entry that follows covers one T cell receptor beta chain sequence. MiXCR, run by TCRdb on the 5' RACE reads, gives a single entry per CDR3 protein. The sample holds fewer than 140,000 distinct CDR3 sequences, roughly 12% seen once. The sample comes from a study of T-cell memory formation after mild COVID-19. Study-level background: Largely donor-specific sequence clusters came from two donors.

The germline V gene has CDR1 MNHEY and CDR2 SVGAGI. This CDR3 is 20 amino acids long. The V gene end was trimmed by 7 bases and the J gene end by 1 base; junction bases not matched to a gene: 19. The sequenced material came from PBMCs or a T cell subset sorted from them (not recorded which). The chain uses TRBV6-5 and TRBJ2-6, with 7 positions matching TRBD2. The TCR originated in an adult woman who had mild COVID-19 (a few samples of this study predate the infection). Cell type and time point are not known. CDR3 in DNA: TGTGCCAGCACCCCATGGGGGGGTAGGGCTCTTGGGTCTGGGGCCAACGTCCTGACTTTC. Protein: CASTPWGGRALGSGANVLTF.